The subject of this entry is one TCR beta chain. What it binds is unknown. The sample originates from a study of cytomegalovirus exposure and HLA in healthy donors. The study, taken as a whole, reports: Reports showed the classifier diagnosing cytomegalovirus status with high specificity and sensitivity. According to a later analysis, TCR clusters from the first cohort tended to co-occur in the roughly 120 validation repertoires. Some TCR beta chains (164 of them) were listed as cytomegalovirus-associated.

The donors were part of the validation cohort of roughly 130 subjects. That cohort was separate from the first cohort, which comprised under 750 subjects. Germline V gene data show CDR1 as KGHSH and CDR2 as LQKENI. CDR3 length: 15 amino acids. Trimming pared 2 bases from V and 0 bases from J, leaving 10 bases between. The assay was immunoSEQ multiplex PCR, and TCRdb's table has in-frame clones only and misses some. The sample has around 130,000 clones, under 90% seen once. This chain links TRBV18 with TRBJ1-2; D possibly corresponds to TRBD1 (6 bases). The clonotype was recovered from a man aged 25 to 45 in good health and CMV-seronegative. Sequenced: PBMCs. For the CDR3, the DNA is TGTGCCAGCTCACCAGGGGGCCGACCTAACTATGGCTACACCTTC. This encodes CASSPGGRPNYGYTF.